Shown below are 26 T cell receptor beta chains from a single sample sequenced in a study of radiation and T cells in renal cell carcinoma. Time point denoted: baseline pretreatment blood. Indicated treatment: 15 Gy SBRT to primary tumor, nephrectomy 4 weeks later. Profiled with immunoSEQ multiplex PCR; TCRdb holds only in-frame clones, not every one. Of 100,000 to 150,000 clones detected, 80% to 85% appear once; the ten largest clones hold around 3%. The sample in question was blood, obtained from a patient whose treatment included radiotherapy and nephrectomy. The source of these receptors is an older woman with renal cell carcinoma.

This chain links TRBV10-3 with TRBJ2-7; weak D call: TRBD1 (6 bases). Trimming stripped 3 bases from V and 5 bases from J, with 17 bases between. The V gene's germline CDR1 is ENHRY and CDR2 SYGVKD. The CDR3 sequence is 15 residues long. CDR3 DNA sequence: TGTGCCATCAGTGATTCCGGGACAATCGACCACGAGCAGTACTTC. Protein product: CAISDSGTIDHEQYF.

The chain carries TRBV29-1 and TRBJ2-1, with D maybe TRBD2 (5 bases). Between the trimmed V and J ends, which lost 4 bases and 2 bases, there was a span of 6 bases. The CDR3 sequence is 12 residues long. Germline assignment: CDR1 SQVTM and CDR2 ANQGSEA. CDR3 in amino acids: CSVATTYNEQFF. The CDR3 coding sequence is TGCAGCGTTGCGACTACCTACAATGAGCAGTTCTTC.

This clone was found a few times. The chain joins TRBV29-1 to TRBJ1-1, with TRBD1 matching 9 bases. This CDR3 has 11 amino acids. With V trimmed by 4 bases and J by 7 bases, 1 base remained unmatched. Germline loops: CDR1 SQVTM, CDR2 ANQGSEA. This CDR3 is CSVVTGGEAFF. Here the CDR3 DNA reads TGCAGCGTTGTGACAGGGGGTGAAGCTTTCTTT.

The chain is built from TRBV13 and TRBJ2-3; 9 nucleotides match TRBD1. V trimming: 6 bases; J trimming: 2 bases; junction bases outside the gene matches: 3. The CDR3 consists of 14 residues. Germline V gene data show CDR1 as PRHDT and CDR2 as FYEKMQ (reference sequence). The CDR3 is CASRRTGDTDTQYF. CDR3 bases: TGTGCCAGCAGAAGGACAGGGGACACAGATACGCAGTATTTT.

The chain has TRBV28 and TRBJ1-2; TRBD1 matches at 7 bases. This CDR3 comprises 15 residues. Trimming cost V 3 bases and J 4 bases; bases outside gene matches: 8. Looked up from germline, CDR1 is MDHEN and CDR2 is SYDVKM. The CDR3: CASSFVGGAFYGYTF. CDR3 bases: TGTGCCAGCAGTTTCGTAGGGGGCGCGTTCTATGGCTACACCTTC.

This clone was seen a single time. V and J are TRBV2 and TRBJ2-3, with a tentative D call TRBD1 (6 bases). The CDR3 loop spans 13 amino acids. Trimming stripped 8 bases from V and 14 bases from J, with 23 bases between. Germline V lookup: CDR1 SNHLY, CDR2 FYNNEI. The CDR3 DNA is TGTGCCAGCTGGGTTGATTCGGACAGTAGCTCGTATTTT. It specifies CASWVDSDSSSYF.

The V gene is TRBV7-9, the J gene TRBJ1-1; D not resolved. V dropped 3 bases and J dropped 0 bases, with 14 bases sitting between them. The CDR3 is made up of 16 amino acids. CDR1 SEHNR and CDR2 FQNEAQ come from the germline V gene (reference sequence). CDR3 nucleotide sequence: TGTGCCAGCAGCTTGGGCCAGGCAGTTATGAACACTGAAGCTTTCTTT. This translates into CASSLGQAVMNTEAFF.

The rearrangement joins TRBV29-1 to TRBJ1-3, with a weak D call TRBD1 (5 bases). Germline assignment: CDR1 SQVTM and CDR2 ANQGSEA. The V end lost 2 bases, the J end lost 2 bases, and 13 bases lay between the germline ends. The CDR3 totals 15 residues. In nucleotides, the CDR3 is TGCAGCGTTGAACTCGGGGGGATAACTGGAAACACCATATATTTT. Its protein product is CSVELGGITGNTIYF.

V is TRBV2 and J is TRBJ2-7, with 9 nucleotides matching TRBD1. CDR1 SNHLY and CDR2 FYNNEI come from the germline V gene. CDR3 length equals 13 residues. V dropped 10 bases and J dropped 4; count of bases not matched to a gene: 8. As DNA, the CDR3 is TGTGCCATTCAATTACAGGGGGCTTACGAGCAGTACTTC. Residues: CAIQLQGAYEQYF.

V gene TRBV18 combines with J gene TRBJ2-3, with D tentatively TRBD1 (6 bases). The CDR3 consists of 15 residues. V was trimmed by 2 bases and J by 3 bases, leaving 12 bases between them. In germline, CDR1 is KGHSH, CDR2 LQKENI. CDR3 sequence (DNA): TGTGCCAGCTCACCAGACAGGATGGGGACAGATACGCAGTATTTT. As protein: CASSPDRMGTDTQYF.

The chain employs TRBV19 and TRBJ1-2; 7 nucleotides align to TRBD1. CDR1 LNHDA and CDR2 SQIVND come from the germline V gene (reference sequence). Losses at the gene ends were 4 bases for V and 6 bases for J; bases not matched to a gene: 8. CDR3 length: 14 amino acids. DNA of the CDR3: TGTGCCAGTAGTACCGGGACAGTCCCACATGGCTACACCTTC. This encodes CASSTGTVPHGYTF.

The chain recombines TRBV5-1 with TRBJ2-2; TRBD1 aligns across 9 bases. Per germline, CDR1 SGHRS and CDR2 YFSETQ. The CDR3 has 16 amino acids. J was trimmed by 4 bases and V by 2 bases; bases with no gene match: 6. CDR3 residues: CASSLQGAPGTGELFF. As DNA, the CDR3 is TGCGCCAGCAGCTTACAGGGGGCCCCGGGCACCGGGGAGCTGTTTTTT.

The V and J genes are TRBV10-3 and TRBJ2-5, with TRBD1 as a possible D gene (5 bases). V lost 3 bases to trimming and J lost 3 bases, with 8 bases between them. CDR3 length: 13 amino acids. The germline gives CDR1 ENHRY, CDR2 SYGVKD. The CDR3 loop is CAISEFREETQYF. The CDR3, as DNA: TGTGCCATCAGTGAATTCAGGGAAGAGACCCAGTACTTC.

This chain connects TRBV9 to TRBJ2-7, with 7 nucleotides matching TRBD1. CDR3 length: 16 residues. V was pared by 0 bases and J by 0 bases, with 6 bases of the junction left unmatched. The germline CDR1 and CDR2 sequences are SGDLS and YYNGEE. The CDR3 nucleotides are TGTGCCAGCAGCGTAGGTCCGGGACAGAGCTCCTACGAGCAGTACTTC. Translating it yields CASSVGPGQSSYEQYF.

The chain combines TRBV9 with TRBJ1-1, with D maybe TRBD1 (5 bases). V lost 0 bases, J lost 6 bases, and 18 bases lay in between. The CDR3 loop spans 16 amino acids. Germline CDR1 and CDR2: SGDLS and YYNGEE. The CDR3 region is CASSVAPTGLRAEAFF. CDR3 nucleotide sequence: TGTGCCAGCAGCGTAGCTCCCACAGGCCTGAGGGCTGAAGCTTTCTTT.

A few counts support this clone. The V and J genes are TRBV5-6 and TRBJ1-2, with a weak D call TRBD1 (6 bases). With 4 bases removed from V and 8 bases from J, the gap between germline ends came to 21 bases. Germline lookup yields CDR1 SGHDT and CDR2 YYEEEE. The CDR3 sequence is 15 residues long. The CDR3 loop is CASSRTYGGERGYTF. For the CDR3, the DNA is TGTGCCAGCAGCCGAACATACGGGGGCGAGCGAGGCTACACCTTC. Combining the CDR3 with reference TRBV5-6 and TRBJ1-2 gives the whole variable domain DAGVTQSPTHLIKTRGQQVTLRCSPKSGHDTVSWYQQALGQGPQFIFQYYEEEERQRGNFPDRFSGHQFPNYSSELNVNALLLGDSALYLCASSRTYGGERGYTFGSGTRLTVV.

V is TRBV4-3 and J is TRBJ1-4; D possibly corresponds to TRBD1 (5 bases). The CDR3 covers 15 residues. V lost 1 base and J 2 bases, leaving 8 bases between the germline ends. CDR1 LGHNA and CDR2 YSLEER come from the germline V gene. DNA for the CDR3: TGCGCCAGCAGCCAAGGGTGGGGGACTAATGAAAAACTGTTTTTT. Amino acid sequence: CASSQGWGTNEKLFF.

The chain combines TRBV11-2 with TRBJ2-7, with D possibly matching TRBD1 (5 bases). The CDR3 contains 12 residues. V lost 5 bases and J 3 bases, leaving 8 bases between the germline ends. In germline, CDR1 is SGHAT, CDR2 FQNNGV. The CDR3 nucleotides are TGTGCCAGCAGCCACGACAGCTACGAGCAGTACTTC. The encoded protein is CASSHDSYEQYF.

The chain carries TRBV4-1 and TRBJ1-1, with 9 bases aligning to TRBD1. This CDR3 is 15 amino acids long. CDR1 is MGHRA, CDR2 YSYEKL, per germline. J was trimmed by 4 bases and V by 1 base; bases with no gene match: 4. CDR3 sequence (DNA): TGCGCCAGCAGCCAAGTCGGACAGGGGAGCACTGAAGCTTTCTTT. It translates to CASSQVGQGSTEAFF.

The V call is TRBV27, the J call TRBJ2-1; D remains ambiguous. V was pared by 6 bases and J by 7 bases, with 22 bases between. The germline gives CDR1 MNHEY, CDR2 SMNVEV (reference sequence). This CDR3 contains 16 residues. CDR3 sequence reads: CASSPPSTVAMNEQFF. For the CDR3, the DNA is TGTGCCAGCAGCCCGCCCAGCACAGTAGCTATGAATGAGCAGTTCTTC.

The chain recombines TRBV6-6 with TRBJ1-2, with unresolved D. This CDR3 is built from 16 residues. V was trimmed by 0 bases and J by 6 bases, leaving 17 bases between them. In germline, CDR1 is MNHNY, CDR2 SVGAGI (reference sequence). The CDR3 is CASSYSQETLGNGYTF. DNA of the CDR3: TGTGCCAGCAGTTACTCTCAGGAGACCCTGGGTAATGGCTACACCTTC.

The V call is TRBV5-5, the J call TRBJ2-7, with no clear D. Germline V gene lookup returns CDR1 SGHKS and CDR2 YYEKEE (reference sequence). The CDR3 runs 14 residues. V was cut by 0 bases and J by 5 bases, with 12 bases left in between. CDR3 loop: CASSLAGSRNEQYF. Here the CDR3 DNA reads TGTGCCAGCAGCTTGGCGGGTAGCAGGAACGAGCAGTACTTC.

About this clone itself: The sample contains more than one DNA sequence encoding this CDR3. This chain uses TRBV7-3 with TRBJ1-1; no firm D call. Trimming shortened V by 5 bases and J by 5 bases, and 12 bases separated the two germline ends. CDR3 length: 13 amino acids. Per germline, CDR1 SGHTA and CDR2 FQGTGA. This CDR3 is CASSRGAGTEAFF. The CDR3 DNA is TGTGCCAGCAGCCGGGGTGCGGGGACTGAAGCTTTCTTT.

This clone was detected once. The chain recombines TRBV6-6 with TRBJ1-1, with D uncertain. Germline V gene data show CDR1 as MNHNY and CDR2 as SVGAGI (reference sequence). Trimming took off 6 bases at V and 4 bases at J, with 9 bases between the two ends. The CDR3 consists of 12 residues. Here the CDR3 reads CASRLGSTEAFF. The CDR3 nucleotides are TGTGCCAGCAGATTGGGTAGCACTGAAGCTTTCTTT.

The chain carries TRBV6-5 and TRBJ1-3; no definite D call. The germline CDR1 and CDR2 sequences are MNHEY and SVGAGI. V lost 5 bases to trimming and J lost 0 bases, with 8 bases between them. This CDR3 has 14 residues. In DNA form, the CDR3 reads TGTGCCAGCAGTGGCTCCCGCTCTGGAAACACCATATATTTT. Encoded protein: CASSGSRSGNTIYF.

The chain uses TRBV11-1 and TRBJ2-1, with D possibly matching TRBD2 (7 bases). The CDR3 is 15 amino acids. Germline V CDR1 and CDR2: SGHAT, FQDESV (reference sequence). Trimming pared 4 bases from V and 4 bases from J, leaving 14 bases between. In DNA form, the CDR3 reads TGTGCCAGCAGCTCGGGGGGACACTCGTACAATGAGCAGTTCTTC. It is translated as CASSSGGHSYNEQFF.